One and the same sample provided the 16 T cell receptor beta chains below, sequenced in a study of T cell responses to AZD1222 COVID-19 vaccine. Some clones are missing from TCRdb's copy, which holds only in-frame ones; the method was immunoSEQ multiplex PCR. The sample gives 170,000 or so clones, 85% to 95% of which show up once; 1% is in the top ten. Sequenced here: peripheral blood, sampled 28 days after the second dose of the MenACWY control vaccine. These receptors were obtained from an adult who received the MenACWY meningococcal vaccine as a control.

V is TRBV7-9 and J is TRBJ2-5, with 10 bases fitting TRBD1. Germline loops: CDR1 SEHNR, CDR2 FQNEAQ (reference sequence). Germline trimming cut 1 base from V and 5 bases from J; bases unmatched to any gene: 10. CDR3 size: 17 residues. The CDR3 spells CASSLGTGGSLGETQYF. Here the CDR3 DNA reads TGTGCCAGCAGCTTAGGGACAGGGGGGTCCCTGGGGGAGACCCAGTACTTC.

This clone was found once. The chain employs TRBV7-2 and TRBJ2-1; 7 bases are a match to TRBD1. The CDR3 is 15 amino acids. CDR1 and CDR2 from the germline V gene are SGHTA and FQGNSA. V trimming: 3 bases; J trimming: 0 bases; junction bases outside the gene matches: 2. The CDR3 region is CASSFGQASYNEQFF. In DNA form, the CDR3 reads TGTGCCAGCAGCTTCGGACAGGCCTCCTACAATGAGCAGTTCTTC.

The chain joins TRBV6-5 to TRBJ2-1, with D tentatively TRBD1 (6 bases). The CDR3 loop spans 14 amino acids. V lost 5 bases to trimming and J lost 3 bases, with 11 bases between them. Germline loops: CDR1 MNHEY, CDR2 SVGAGI. The CDR3: CASSPRQDYNEQFF. In nucleotides, the CDR3 is TGTGCCAGCAGTCCGAGACAGGACTACAATGAGCAGTTCTTC.

The CDR3 is CASSGGTAYGANVLTF. The CDR3 DNA reads TGTGCCAGCAGCGGAGGGACTGCGTATGGGGCCAACGTCCTGACTTTC. This chain links TRBV11-2 with TRBJ2-6; weak D call: TRBD2 (6 bases). The V end lost 5 bases, the J end lost 3 bases, and 14 bases lay between the germline ends. From germline, CDR1 is SGHAT and CDR2 FQNNGV. This CDR3 region has 16 residues.

V usage is TRBV6-5 and J usage is TRBJ2-1; 9 bases are shared with TRBD2. The junction had 5 bases not matched to a gene; V was cut back by 3 bases and J by 2 bases. Germline CDR1 reads MNHEY; CDR2 reads SVGAGI. This CDR3 has 16 residues. This CDR3 is CASSYSAGGTYNEQFF. CDR3 bases: TGTGCCAGCAGTTATTCGGCGGGGGGGACCTACAATGAGCAGTTCTTC.

The chain combines TRBV10-2 with TRBJ2-3, with 8 positions matching TRBD1. CDR3 length equals 15 residues. Losses at the gene ends were 5 bases for V and 2 bases for J; bases not matched to a gene: 6. Germline CDR1 WSHSY, CDR2 SAAADI. The CDR3 coding sequence is TGCGCCAGCAGTTATGACAGGGGTCCCACAGATACGCAGTATTTT. Residues: CASSYDRGPTDTQYF.

The chain recombines TRBV12-3 or TRBV12-4 with TRBJ1-3, with TRBD1 matching 8 bases. With 6 bases clipped from V and 6 bases from J, the junction kept 4 bases outside the gene matches. This CDR3 is built from 13 residues. The CDR3 region is CASRGTGVNTIYF. Here the CDR3 DNA reads TGTGCCAGCAGGGGGACAGGTGTAAACACCATATATTTT.

The J gene is TRBJ2-2, the V gene TRBV6-5; tentatively, D is TRBD1 (6 bases). This CDR3 is built from 14 residues. V dropped 6 bases and J dropped 4 bases, with 12 bases sitting between them. Per germline, CDR1 MNHEY and CDR2 SVGAGI. The CDR3 region is CASRETGATGELFF. CDR3 DNA: TGTGCCAGCAGGGAGACAGGAGCCACCGGGGAGCTGTTTTTT.

The genes are TRBV11-2 and TRBJ2-3, with TRBD2 matching over 7 bases. With 2 bases clipped from V and 1 base from J, the junction kept 12 bases outside the gene matches. The length of the CDR3 is 18 residues. Germline lookup yields CDR1 SGHAT and CDR2 FQNNGV. The CDR3 here is CASSLRFLRGLGTDTQYF. The CDR3 DNA is TGTGCCAGCAGCTTACGGTTTCTGCGGGGGTTAGGCACAGATACGCAGTATTTT. Full variable domain (missing parts from reference TRBV11-2 and TRBJ2-3): EAGVAQSPRYKIIEKRQSVAFWCNPISGHATLYWYQQILGQGPKLLIQFQNNGVVDDSQLPKDRFSAERLKGVDSTLKIQPAKLEDSAVYLCASSLRFLRGLGTDTQYFGPGTRLTVL.

This chain uses TRBV3-1 (or the pseudogene TRBV3-2) with TRBJ1-4, with a weak D call TRBD1 (6 bases). The CDR3 runs 15 residues. The germline gives CDR1 LGHDT, CDR2 YNNKEL (reference sequence). V was clipped by 4 bases and J by 4 bases, with 13 bases between them. The CDR3 loop is CASSPQRTVNEKLFF. The CDR3 DNA reads TGTGCCAGCAGCCCGCAGAGGACAGTTAATGAAAAACTGTTTTTT.

CDR3 sequence: CASSPMGASGANVLTF. The CDR3 bases are TGTGCCAGCAGTCCGATGGGGGCCTCTGGGGCCAACGTCCTGACTTTC. The chain couples TRBV28 to TRBJ2-6, with a possible D match to TRBD1 (6 bases). The CDR3 has 16 amino acids. The V and J ends lost 5 bases and 0 bases respectively, with 11 bases between them. Germline CDR1 reads MDHEN; CDR2 reads SYDVKM.

The J gene is TRBJ1-1, the V gene TRBV5-5; D perhaps matches TRBD1 (6 bases). V shed 1 base and J shed 1 base, with 11 bases lying between them. Germline CDR1 SGHKS, CDR2 YYEKEE (reference sequence). CDR3 size: 15 residues. CDR3 bases: TGTGCCAGCAGCTTGAGGACAGACACGAACACTGAAGCTTTCTTT. It specifies CASSLRTDTNTEAFF.

The rearrangement joins TRBV6-5 to TRBJ1-5, with D uncertain. V lost 6 bases and J lost 2, with 14 bases in between. Germline assignment: CDR1 MNHEY and CDR2 SVGAGI. This CDR3 spans 15 amino acids. CDR3 region: CASRDYYLGNQPQHF. CDR3 in DNA: TGTGCCAGCAGAGACTATTATTTGGGCAATCAGCCCCAGCATTTT.

The chain combines TRBV30 with TRBJ1-2; D may be TRBD1 (6 bases). The CDR3 spans 14 residues. V was shortened by 6 bases and J by 7 bases, with 21 bases between the two germline ends. Germline V gene sequence: CDR1 GTSNPN, CDR2 SVGIG (reference sequence). CDR3 coding DNA: TGTGCCTGTGTTCAGGGGAACTTAATACGTGGCTACACCTTC. Translated: CACVQGNLIRGYTF.

The chain employs TRBV18 and TRBJ1-3; the D is unclear. Looked up from germline, CDR1 is KGHSH and CDR2 is LQKENI. This CDR3 is built from 15 residues. Deletions cut 4 bases from V and 4 bases from J, with 14 bases between. CDR3 in amino acids: CASSQLTSSGNTIYF. CDR3 DNA sequence: TGTGCCAGCTCACAACTGACGAGTTCCGGAAACACCATATATTTT. Full variable domain (rest looked up from reference TRBV18 and TRBJ1-3): NAGVMQNPRHLVRRRGQEARLRCSPMKGHSHVYWYRQLPEEGLKFMVYLQKENIIDESGMPKERFSAEFPKEGPSILRIQQVVRGDSAAYFCASSQLTSSGNTIYFGEGSWLTVV.

In nucleotides, the CDR3 is TGCAGCGTCCAAAGGGCTCCCTCGGAGACTGAAGCTTTCTTT. Encoded protein: CSVQRAPSETEAFF. The gene calls are TRBV29-1 and TRBJ1-1; D call uncertain. V shed 6 bases and J shed 5 bases, with 19 bases lying between them. The CDR3 consists of 14 residues. Germline V gene sequence: CDR1 SQVTM, CDR2 ANQGSEA.